Listed here are 22 T cell receptor beta chains from one sample, sequenced in a study of blood T cell repertoires in COVID-19 (dated by TCRdb to the early 2020s). The method behind the library was the immunoSEQ multiplex PCR assay. TCRdb holds this immuneACCESS table with in-frame rearrangements only. Some clones are missing; in checked studies, unresolved V genes explain under half, and the rest has no known cause. This sample lists 250,000 or so clones; over 80% were detected once. About 2% of the sample comes from the top ten. Input material: peripheral blood. The receptor set was obtained from a man aged 30 to 45 who had recovered from COVID-19.

This chain uses TRBV29-1 with TRBJ1-2, with TRBD1 identical over 8 bases. Per germline, CDR1 SQVTM and CDR2 ANQGSEA. This CDR3 has 14 amino acids. V was clipped by 4 bases and J by 8 bases; unmatched bases: 12. CDR3 coding DNA: TGCAGCGTTGGAGACCAGGACAGGGTGCGAGGCTACACCTTC. Translation gives CSVGDQDRVRGYTF.

The chain employs TRBV13 and TRBJ2-2; TRBD1 aligns across 9 bases. With 5 bases clipped from V and 1 base from J, the junction kept 2 bases outside the gene matches. Per germline, CDR1 PRHDT and CDR2 FYEKMQ (reference sequence). This CDR3 contains 15 residues. The CDR3 region has the DNA TGTGCCAGCAGCCAGGACAGGGGGAACACCGGGGAGCTGTTTTTT. As protein: CASSQDRGNTGELFF.

V gene TRBV2 combines with J gene TRBJ2-7; the D gene is possibly TRBD1 (6 bases). The CDR3 runs 13 residues. The V and J ends lost 4 bases and 6 bases respectively, with 13 bases between them. The germline V gene encodes CDR1 SNHLY and CDR2 FYNNEI. CDR3 DNA sequence: TGTGCCAGCAGTGCTTCGGACAGTCCCGAGCAGTACGTC. Translation: CASSASDSPEQYV.

The chain joins TRBV6-6 to TRBJ1-3, with 9 bases identical to TRBD1. The CDR3 contains 15 residues. Germline V lookup: CDR1 MNHNY, CDR2 SVGAGI (reference sequence). The V gene end was trimmed by 2 bases and the J gene end by 4 bases; junction bases not matched to a gene: 3. CDR3 DNA sequence: TGTGCCAGCAGTTACGGGACAGGGTACGGAAACACCATATATTTT. The encoded protein is CASSYGTGYGNTIYF.

The rearrangement joins TRBV24-1 to TRBJ2-1; D is undetermined. Germline-derived CDR1 and CDR2 are KGHDR and SFDVKD. The V end lost 3 bases, the J end lost 6 bases, and 8 bases lay between the germline ends. This CDR3 comprises 13 residues. The CDR3 bases are TGTGCCACCAGTGATCACTTCATCAATGAGCAGTTCTTC. Protein product: CATSDHFINEQFF.

The sample holds one count of this clone. The chain uses TRBV3-1 (or the pseudogene TRBV3-2) and TRBJ1-2; no firm D call. Germline V gene data show CDR1 as LGHDT and CDR2 as YNNKEL (reference sequence). V was clipped by 5 bases and J by 5 bases, with 12 bases between them. This CDR3 has 13 amino acids. CDR3 region: CASSGPSSYGYTF. DNA for the CDR3: TGTGCCAGCAGCGGCCCGTCCTCATATGGCTACACCTTC.

This clone was observed a single time. The chain combines TRBV7-6 with TRBJ2-3; tentatively, D is TRBD1 (6 bases). V was pared by 2 bases and J by 2 bases, with 11 bases between. The CDR3 covers 15 residues. Germline V CDR1 and CDR2: SGHVS, FNYEAQ. The CDR3 DNA follows: TGTGCCAGCAGCTTAAGGCAGGGGACCACAGATACGCAGTATTTT. The encoded protein is CASSLRQGTTDTQYF.

This chain joins TRBV14 and TRBJ1-6; D is unclear. V was pared by 1 base and J by 7 bases, with 8 bases between. CDR3 size: 14 residues. Germline V gene lookup returns CDR1 SGHDN and CDR2 FVKESK. CDR3 amino acids: CASSQAVMNSPLHF. As DNA, the CDR3 is TGTGCCAGCAGCCAAGCAGTCATGAATTCACCCCTCCACTTT.

The chain uses TRBV5-4 and TRBJ1-1, with TRBD1 matching 7 bases. With V trimmed by 4 bases and J by 7 bases, 19 bases remained unmatched. From germline, CDR1 is SGHNT and CDR2 YYREEE (reference sequence). The CDR3 consists of 17 residues. The CDR3: CASSVALGSTGVVEAFF. The CDR3 DNA reads TGTGCCAGCAGCGTCGCCCTCGGCTCTACAGGGGTGGTTGAAGCTTTCTTT.

The chain has TRBV7-8 and TRBJ2-3; D is uncertain. The V end was cut by 5 bases, the J end by 0 bases, with 15 bases between. CDR1 is SGHVS and CDR2 is FQNEAQ in the germline V gene. This CDR3 is built from 16 residues. The CDR3 loop reads CASSLVRHVSTDTQYF. The CDR3 bases are TGTGCCAGCAGCCTCGTCCGACACGTGAGCACAGATACGCAGTATTTT.

The chain employs TRBV19 and TRBJ1-5; D call uncertain. Germline CDR1 reads LNHDA; CDR2 reads SQIVND (reference sequence). The V end was cut by 0 bases, the J end by 5 bases, with 8 bases between. The CDR3 runs 14 residues. The CDR3 sequence: CASSIDLGDQPQHF. CDR3 nucleotide sequence: TGTGCCAGTAGTATAGATCTCGGGGATCAGCCCCAGCATTTT.

The chain employs TRBV9 and TRBJ2-3; 9 bases map to TRBD2. Germline-derived CDR1 and CDR2 are SGDLS and YYNGEE. This CDR3 contains 15 residues. The trim removed 2 bases at V and 2 bases at J, leaving 3 bases unmatched. The DNA for the CDR3 is TGTGCCAGCAGCGTGGTAGCGGGGGCCACAGATACGCAGTATTTT. This codes for CASSVVAGATDTQYF. The complete variable domain, with remaining parts taken from reference TRBV9 and TRBJ2-3, reads DSGVTQTPKHLITATGQRVTLRCSPRSGDLSVYWYQQSLDQGLQFLIQYYNGEERAKGNILERFSAQQFPDLHSELNLSSLELGDSALYFCASSVVAGATDTQYFGPGTRLTVL.

The J gene is TRBJ2-3, the V gene TRBV6-5; possibly TRBD1 for D (6 bases). CDR1 MNHEY and CDR2 SVGAGI come from the germline V gene. Trimming left V 10 bases short and J 2 bases short, with 10 bases between. The CDR3 covers 12 residues. CDR3 sequence: CATRQDTDTQYF. The DNA for the CDR3 is TGTGCCACTCGACAGGACACAGATACGCAGTATTTT.

The chain couples TRBV2 to TRBJ2-7, with D maybe TRBD2 (5 bases). Germline values: CDR1 SNHLY, CDR2 FYNNEI. V gave up 1 base and J gave up 3 bases, with 19 bases separating them. This CDR3 has 17 amino acids. Here the CDR3 reads CASSEEAVGGADYEQYF. CDR3 in DNA: TGTGCCAGCAGTGAAGAGGCGGTGGGTGGAGCGGACTACGAGCAGTACTTC. Combining the CDR3 with reference TRBV2 and TRBJ2-7 gives the whole variable domain EPEVTQTPSHQVTQMGQEVILRCVPISNHLYFYWYRQILGQKVEFLVSFYNNEISEKSEIFDDQFSVERPDGSNFTLKIRSTKLEDSAMYFCASSEEAVGGADYEQYFGPGTRLTVT.

CDR3 sequence: CAITDDRDFLFF. For the CDR3, the DNA is TGTGCCATCACCGATGACCGGGATTTTCTGTTCTTC. The V call is TRBV10-3, the J call TRBJ2-1; D perhaps matches TRBD2 (5 bases). This CDR3 comprises 12 residues. Germline V CDR1 and CDR2: ENHRY, SYGVKD. Trimming left V 7 bases short and J 15 bases short, with 19 bases between.

The chain has TRBV4-2 and TRBJ1-4; D not resolved. V lost 2 bases, J lost 5 bases, and 15 bases lay in between. This CDR3 contains 16 residues. Germline CDR1 is LGHNA and CDR2 is YNFKEQ. The CDR3 DNA reads as TGTGCCAGCAGCCAATATTCGCCGGGGAACAATGAAAAACTGTTTTTT. Protein product: CASSQYSPGNNEKLFF.

The J gene is TRBJ2-7, the V gene TRBV4-1; D remains unclear. Germline V CDR1 and CDR2: MGHRA, YSYEKL. V was pared by 4 bases and J by 3 bases, with 7 bases between. The length of the CDR3 is 12 residues. The CDR3 region is CASSLTNYEQYV. CDR3 DNA sequence: TGCGCCAGCAGCCTCACTAACTACGAGCAGTACGTC.

The rearrangement joins TRBV6-5 to TRBJ1-1; 11 nucleotides agree with TRBD1. The CDR3 has 15 amino acids. With V trimmed by 7 bases and J by 3 bases, 7 bases remained unmatched. CDR1 and CDR2 (germline): MNHEY, SVGAGI. The CDR3 loop reads CASNHGQGAYTEAFF. The CDR3 region has the DNA TGTGCCAGCAACCACGGACAGGGGGCTTACACTGAAGCTTTCTTT.

The chain is built from TRBV7-9 and TRBJ1-5, with D possibly TRBD1 on 6 matching bases. The length of the CDR3 is 14 residues. Trimming cost V 4 bases and J 5 bases, with 12 bases left between them. Germline V gene data show CDR1 as SEHNR and CDR2 as FQNEAQ (reference sequence). The CDR3 sequence: CASSSTGPDQPQHF. The CDR3 nucleotides are TGTGCCAGCAGCTCCACAGGGCCGGATCAGCCCCAGCATTTT.

This rearrangement joins TRBV3-1 (or the pseudogene TRBV3-2) to TRBJ2-5; D is ambiguous. Germline V gives CDR1 LGHDT, CDR2 YNNKEL (reference sequence). Trimming pared 2 bases from V and 5 bases from J, leaving 3 bases between. The CDR3 is 11 amino acids. The CDR3 nucleotides read TGTGCCAGCAGCCAATCGGAGACCCAGTACTTC. This codes for CASSQSETQYF.

This clone is a singleton in its sample. The V and J genes are TRBV7-9 and TRBJ2-3; TRBD2 matches at 8 bases. The CDR3 is 18 residues long. With V trimmed by 6 bases and J by 2 bases, 16 bases remained unmatched. The germline V gene has CDR1 SEHNR and CDR2 FQNEAQ (reference sequence). In nucleotides, the CDR3 is TGTGCCAGCAGGTACCCTTTTGGTAGCGGGGTGATCACAGATACGCAGTATTTT. Translated, it gives CASRYPFGSGVITDTQYF.

The V call is TRBV28, the J call TRBJ1-2; possibly TRBD1 for D (5 bases). Germline CDR1 MDHEN, CDR2 SYDVKM. The CDR3 contains 17 residues. Trimming took 6 bases from V and 0 from J, leaving 20 bases between them. The CDR3 reads CASSHGGREAANYGYTF. In DNA form, the CDR3 reads TGTGCCAGCAGCCACGGGGGTAGGGAGGCAGCTAACTATGGCTACACCTTC.